This paragraph covers one T cell receptor (beta chain) sequence. The data originate from a study of radiation and T cells in renal cell carcinoma. Germline CDR1 reads SNHLY; CDR2 reads FYNNEI. Trimming stripped 1 base from V and 1 base from J, with 7 bases between. This CDR3 comprises 14 residues. Method: immunoSEQ multiplex PCR; TCRdb's copy keeps in-frame clones and lacks some. Here the sample spans about 91,000 clones, about four fifths being singletons. The time point was: baseline pretreatment blood. Noted treatment: 15 Gy SBRT to primary tumor, nephrectomy 4 weeks later. After SBRT, blood was collected at 2 and 4 weeks, plus baseline.

V gene TRBV2 combines with J gene TRBJ1-1; possible D gene TRBD1, 5 bases. The clonotype comes from a man aged 55 to 70 with renal cell carcinoma. Sequences were derived from blood, sampled from a patient whose treatment included radiotherapy and nephrectomy. CDR3 nucleotide sequence: TGTGCCAGCAGTGAAGTGAGGGGGAACACTGAAGCTTTCTTT. As protein: CASSEVRGNTEAFF.